This T cell receptor (beta chain) derives from a study of T cell responses to AZD1222 COVID-19 vaccine. The study's findings and limits: Baseline seropositivity occurred in only a handful of AZD1222 recipients. Donors were largely white British and mainly female; clonal diversity was possibly underestimated. Repertoire sampling happened only post peak T cell response. Spike as a whole was targeted by vaccine-associated CD4 TCRs, dominant at 160-218 and 743-854.

Comment on this clone: As yet, its antigen is unknown.

Deletions cut 4 bases from V and 10 bases from J, with 19 bases between. The CDR3 spans 13 residues. Looked up from germline, CDR1 is SQVTM and CDR2 is ANQGSEA. TCRdb's table, derived via immunoSEQ multiplex PCR, lists solely in-frame clones and lacks some. Of tens of thousands of clones listed, 65% to 85% are singletons. This receptor was taken from an adult in good health. The sequences come from peripheral blood, collected on day 0 of AZD1222 vaccination. The V call is TRBV29-1, the J call TRBJ1-1; weak D call: TRBD1 (6 bases). This CDR3 reads CSVGAGGLAGAFF. Here the CDR3 DNA reads TGCAGCGTTGGTGCTGGGGGGCTGGCGGGAGCTTTCTTT.